Described below is a single TCR beta chain sequence and its context. The data belong to a study of cytomegalovirus exposure and HLA in healthy donors. There are 15 residues in the CDR3. Primers for the PCR totalled 60 Vbeta and 13 Jbeta. Data came from immunoSEQ multiplex PCR; TCRdb stores just in-frame clones and leaves some out. The data show about 60,000 clones, about four fifths seen once. Material for sequencing was PBMCs. This TCR was recovered from a woman aged 25-40 years in good health and CMV-seronegative. V gene TRBV21-1 combines with J gene TRBJ1-2; whether TRBD1, the table's D call, matches the DNA was not checked. TRBV21-1 is designated a pseudogene. CDR3 sequence (DNA): TGTGCCAGCAGCACCCAGGGGGACAGGGGCAATGGCTACACCTTC. Protein sequence: CASSTQGDRGNGYTF.